This T cell receptor beta chain appears in the sequencing data of a study of OX40 agonist ivuxolimab in advanced cancers. Study details: Treatment of patients was with ivuxolimab, an agonistic anti-OX40 (CD134) antibody.

Findings of the study overall: Researchers did not determine the expanded peripheral T cells' antigen specificity.

A note on this clone: Its target is not known.

Generated by immunoSEQ multiplex PCR, the TCRdb table keeps only in-frame clones and is missing some. The table shows some 22,000 clones, with over 70% occurring only once. CDR3 length: 12 residues. V was cut by 8 bases and J by 1 base, with 8 bases left in between. The germline gives CDR1 SNHLY, CDR2 FYNNEI. The chain uses TRBV2 and TRBJ1-2; perhaps TRBD1 as D (5 bases). This receptor was identified in an adult with an advanced solid tumor such as melanoma, head and neck, liver or kidney cancer. The specimen comprised CD4+ or CD8+ T cells sorted from blood, sampled in a trial of the OX40 agonist ivuxolimab. CDR3 amino acids: CASGQGNYGYTF. DNA for the CDR3: TGTGCCAGCGGCCAGGGTAACTATGGCTACACCTTC.